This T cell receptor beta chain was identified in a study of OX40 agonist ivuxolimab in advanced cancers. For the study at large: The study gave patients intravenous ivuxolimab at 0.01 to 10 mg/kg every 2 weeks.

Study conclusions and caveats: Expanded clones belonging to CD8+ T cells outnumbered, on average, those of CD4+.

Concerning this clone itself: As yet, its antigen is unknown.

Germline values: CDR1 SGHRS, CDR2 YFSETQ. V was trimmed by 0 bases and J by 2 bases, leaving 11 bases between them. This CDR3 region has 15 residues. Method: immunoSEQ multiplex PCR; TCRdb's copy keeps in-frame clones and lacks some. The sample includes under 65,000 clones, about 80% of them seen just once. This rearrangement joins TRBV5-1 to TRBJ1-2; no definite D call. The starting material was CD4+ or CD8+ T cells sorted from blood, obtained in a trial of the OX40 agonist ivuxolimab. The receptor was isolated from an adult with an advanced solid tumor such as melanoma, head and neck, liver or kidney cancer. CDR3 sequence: CASSLGSTGNYGYTF. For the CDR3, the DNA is TGCGCCAGCAGCTTGGGGTCGACGGGGAACTATGGCTACACCTTC.